Following are 19 T cell receptor beta chains from one sample sequenced in a study of cytomegalovirus exposure and HLA in healthy donors. Sequencing used immunoSEQ multiplex PCR; TCRdb keeps in-frame clones, though not all of them. The sample has over 50,000 clones; 96% are singletons. Sequenced: PBMCs. All receptors come from a woman aged 18-29 years in good health and CMV-seronegative.

The chain links TRBV5-4 to TRBJ2-5; 11 nucleotides agree with TRBD2. The CDR3 contains 16 residues. V shed 4 bases, J shed 2 bases, and the junction held 7 bases outside the gene matches. Germline loops: CDR1 SGHNT, CDR2 YYREEE (reference sequence). The CDR3 is CASSPPLAGAQETQYF. The CDR3 nucleotides are TGTGCCAGCAGCCCACCACTAGCGGGGGCACAAGAGACCCAGTACTTC.

This clone was counted only a few times. V usage is TRBV18 and J usage is TRBJ2-7; 14 positions match TRBD2. Trimming cost V 1 base and J 7 bases; bases outside gene matches: 0. The CDR3 is 14 residues long. Germline CDR1 KGHSH, CDR2 LQKENI. DNA of the CDR3: TGTGCCAGCTCACCACGGACTAGCGGGAGGGAGCAGTACTTC. Translating gives CASSPRTSGREQYF.

This chain uses TRBV27 with TRBJ1-5; maybe TRBD1 (5 bases). The CDR3 sequence is 14 residues long. The ends were cut back, 3 bases at V and 6 bases at J, with 12 bases in the middle. Germline V gives CDR1 MNHEY, CDR2 SMNVEV (reference sequence). CDR3 bases: TGTGCCAGCAGTTTGGTCCAGGGCTCTCAGCCCCAGCATTTT. Amino acid sequence: CASSLVQGSQPQHF.

The chain uses TRBV10-3 and TRBJ2-3; the D gene is possibly TRBD1 (6 bases). Germline values: CDR1 ENHRY, CDR2 SYGVKD. CDR3 size: 16 residues. V was cut by 0 bases and J by 4 bases, with 14 bases left in between. CDR3 sequence (DNA): TGTGCCATCAGTGAGTCGGGGGCCCGCAGGGCAGATACGCAGTATTTT. Translating gives CAISESGARRADTQYF.

The CDR3 sequence is CSVVGGDRTYEQYF. The CDR3 region has the DNA TGCAGCGTTGTAGGGGGGGACAGGACCTACGAGCAGTACTTC. The J gene is TRBJ2-7, the V gene TRBV29-1, with D maybe TRBD1 (8 bases). Germline CDR1 and CDR2: SQVTM and ANQGSEA. With 4 bases removed from V and 2 bases from J, the gap between germline ends came to 15 bases. CDR3 size: 14 residues.

The gene calls are TRBV10-3 and TRBJ1-3; unclear D gene. V lost 10 bases and J 2 bases, leaving 18 bases between the germline ends. The CDR3 consists of 15 residues. The germline V gene has CDR1 ENHRY and CDR2 SYGVKD. CDR3 protein: CATTPTTGAGNTIYF. CDR3 in DNA: TGTGCCACCACCCCTACGACTGGTGCTGGAAACACCATATATTTT.

V gene TRBV6-6 combines with J gene TRBJ1-1; 8 nucleotides align to TRBD1. This CDR3 is built from 12 residues. The germline V gene encodes CDR1 MNHNY and CDR2 SVGAGI (reference sequence). The J segment lost 4 bases and the V segment lost 10 bases, leaving 5 bases of the junction unmatched. The CDR3 sequence is CATRTGGTEAFF. The CDR3 DNA reads TGTGCCACCCGAACAGGGGGCACTGAAGCTTTCTTT.

The chain uses TRBV7-8 and TRBJ2-4; D unresolved. The germline V gene encodes CDR1 SGHVS and CDR2 FQNEAQ. There are 17 residues in the CDR3. Trimming cost V 5 bases and J 1 base, with 18 bases left between them. CDR3 protein: CASSPSVSDGAKNIQYF. CDR3 sequence (DNA): TGTGCCAGCAGCCCCAGCGTTTCCGACGGGGCCAAAAACATTCAGTACTTC. Based on the CDR3 plus reference TRBV7-8 and TRBJ2-4, the full variable domain is GAGVSQSPRYKVAKRGQDVALRCDPISGHVSLFWYQQALGQGPEFLTYFQNEAQLDKSGLPSDRFFAERPEGSVSTLKIQRTQQEDSAVYLCASSPSVSDGAKNIQYFGAGTRLSVL.

The rearrangement links TRBV7-6 to TRBJ2-5, with TRBD1 as a possible D gene (5 bases). Germline lookup yields CDR1 SGHVS and CDR2 FNYEAQ. The CDR3 extends over 12 amino acids. The V gene lost 5 bases and the J gene lost 10 bases, with 14 bases spanning the gap. The CDR3 reads CASSHPRVDQYF. The CDR3 coding sequence is TGTGCCAGCAGCCATCCCAGGGTAGACCAGTACTTC.

This clone was detected only a few times. This chain uses TRBV6-4 with TRBJ2-2; perhaps TRBD1 as D (6 bases). Trimming cost V 3 bases and J 3 bases, with 11 bases left between them. Germline V gives CDR1 MRHNA, CDR2 SNTAGT. The CDR3 spans 15 residues. As DNA, the CDR3 is TGTGCCAGCAGTGAGATGGACAGTCACACCGGGGAGCTGTTTTTT. Amino acid sequence: CASSEMDSHTGELFF.

The V gene is TRBV18, the J gene TRBJ1-1, with D unresolved. Germline V gives CDR1 KGHSH, CDR2 LQKENI. Trimming removed 3 bases at V and 5 bases at J, with 13 bases between. The CDR3 runs to 14 residues. CDR3 sequence (DNA): TGTGCCAGCTCACCGAGGGCCCAGGCAACTGAAGCTTTCTTT. This codes for CASSPRAQATEAFF.

This chain connects TRBV5-4 to TRBJ1-1, with D unresolved. V lost 1 base, J lost 5 bases, and 15 bases lay in between. CDR1 is SGHNT, CDR2 YYREEE, per germline (reference sequence). The CDR3 loop spans 15 amino acids. The DNA for the CDR3 is TGTGCCAGCAGCTTGTGGAGGGTTGGTGGGACTGAAGCTTTCTTT. This encodes CASSLWRVGGTEAFF.

V usage is TRBV27 and J usage is TRBJ2-1, with 10 bases fitting TRBD2. Germline CDR1 is MNHEY and CDR2 is SMNVEV (reference sequence). The junction had 5 bases not matched to a gene; V was cut back by 4 bases and J by 2 bases. The CDR3 sequence is 16 residues long. CDR3 nucleotides: TGTGCCAGCAGTTCCCCCGGGACTAGCGCCTACAATGAGCAGTTCTTC. The encoded protein is CASSSPGTSAYNEQFF.

The genes are TRBV27 and TRBJ1-5; D is possibly TRBD1 (6 bases). CDR3 length: 17 amino acids. Germline values: CDR1 MNHEY, CDR2 SMNVEV (reference sequence). Trimming took off 3 bases at V and 0 bases at J, with 15 bases between the two ends. Here the CDR3 reads CASSLTPRTVSNQPQHF. CDR3 nucleotide sequence: TGTGCCAGCAGTTTGACCCCTAGGACAGTTAGCAATCAGCCCCAGCATTTT.

J is TRBJ2-1 and V is TRBV9; weak D call: TRBD2 (5 bases). This CDR3 contains 15 residues. CDR1 and CDR2 (germline): SGDLS, YYNGEE. V was shortened by 0 bases and J by 2 bases, with 9 bases between the two germline ends. The DNA for the CDR3 is TGTGCCAGCAGCGTAGGAACTAGGGCCTACAATGAGCAGTTCTTC. Its protein product is CASSVGTRAYNEQFF.

This clone was counted only a few times. The chain is built from TRBV2 and TRBJ1-2; D is possibly TRBD1 (5 bases). The germline CDR1 and CDR2 sequences are SNHLY and FYNNEI. Between the trimmed V and J ends, which lost 3 bases and 2 bases, there was a span of 7 bases. This CDR3 region has 13 residues. The CDR3, as DNA: TGTGCCAGCAGTGACGGACAAAACTATGGCTACACCTTC. Translated, it gives CASSDGQNYGYTF. The full variable domain, completed using reference TRBV2 and TRBJ1-2, is EPEVTQTPSHQVTQMGQEVILRCVPISNHLYFYWYRQILGQKVEFLVSFYNNEISEKSEIFDDQFSVERPDGSNFTLKIRSTKLEDSAMYFCASSDGQNYGYTFGSGTRLTVV.

The chain combines TRBV28 with TRBJ2-7, with 12 bases that match TRBD2. Germline V gene data show CDR1 as MDHEN and CDR2 as SYDVKM. J gave up 1 base and V 6 bases, and 4 bases lay outside the gene matches. The CDR3 is 15 residues long. CDR3 sequence (DNA): TGTGCCAGCAGCCCAACTAGCGGGAGGTCCTACGAGCAGTACTTC. This sequence encodes CASSPTSGRSYEQYF.

This clone showed up just once. The chain recombines TRBV18 with TRBJ1-1; D is possibly TRBD1 (6 bases). V was shortened by 3 bases and J by 1 base, with 12 bases between the two germline ends. CDR1 and CDR2 from the germline V gene are KGHSH and LQKENI. CDR3 length: 15 residues. The CDR3 nucleotides are TGTGCCAGCTCACCCCCGGGGGGCACGAACACTGAAGCTTTCTTT. It encodes CASSPPGGTNTEAFF.

The chain has TRBV19 and TRBJ2-3; 7 positions agree with TRBD1. With V trimmed by 6 bases and J by 3 bases, 12 bases remained unmatched. The CDR3 sequence is 16 residues long. The germline V gene encodes CDR1 LNHDA and CDR2 SQIVND (reference sequence). The CDR3 here is CASSPGTDTATDTQYF. CDR3 sequence (DNA): TGTGCCAGTAGCCCAGGGACAGACACTGCAACAGATACGCAGTATTTT.